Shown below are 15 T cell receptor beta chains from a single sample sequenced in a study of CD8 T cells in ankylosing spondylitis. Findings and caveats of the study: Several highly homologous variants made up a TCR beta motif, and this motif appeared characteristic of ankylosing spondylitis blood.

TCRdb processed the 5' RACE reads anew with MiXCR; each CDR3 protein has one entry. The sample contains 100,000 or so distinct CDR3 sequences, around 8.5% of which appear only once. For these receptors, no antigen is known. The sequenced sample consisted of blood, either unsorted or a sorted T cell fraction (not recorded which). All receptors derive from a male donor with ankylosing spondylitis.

The CDR3 spells CASSSQETRTEAFF. Here the CDR3 DNA reads TGTGCCAGCAGTTCACAGGAAACGAGGACTGAAGCTTTCTTT. This sequence joins TRBV28 and TRBJ1-1; maybe TRBD1 (5 bases). This CDR3 comprises 14 residues. Germline values: CDR1 MDHEN, CDR2 SYDVKM. The V end was cut by 4 bases, the J end by 5 bases, with 14 bases between.

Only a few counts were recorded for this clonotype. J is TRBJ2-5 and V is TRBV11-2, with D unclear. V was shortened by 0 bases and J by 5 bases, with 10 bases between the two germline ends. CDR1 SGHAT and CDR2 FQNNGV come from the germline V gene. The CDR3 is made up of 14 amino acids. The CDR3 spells CASSLETVQETQYF. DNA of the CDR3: TGTGCCAGCAGCTTAGAAACAGTACAGGAGACCCAGTACTTC.

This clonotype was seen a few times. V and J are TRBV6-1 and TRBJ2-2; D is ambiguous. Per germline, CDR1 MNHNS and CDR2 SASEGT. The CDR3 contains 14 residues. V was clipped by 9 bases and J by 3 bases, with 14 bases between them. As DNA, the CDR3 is TGTGCCAGTGAGATAGGATCGGACACCGGGGAGCTGTTTTTT. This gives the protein CASEIGSDTGELFF.

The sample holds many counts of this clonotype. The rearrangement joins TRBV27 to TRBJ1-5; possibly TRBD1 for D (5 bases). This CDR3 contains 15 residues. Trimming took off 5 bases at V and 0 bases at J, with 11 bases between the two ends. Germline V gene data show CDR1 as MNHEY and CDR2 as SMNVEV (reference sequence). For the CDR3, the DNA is TGTGCCAGCAGTCCATCGCAGGGTAGCAATCAGCCCCAGCATTTT. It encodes CASSPSQGSNQPQHF.

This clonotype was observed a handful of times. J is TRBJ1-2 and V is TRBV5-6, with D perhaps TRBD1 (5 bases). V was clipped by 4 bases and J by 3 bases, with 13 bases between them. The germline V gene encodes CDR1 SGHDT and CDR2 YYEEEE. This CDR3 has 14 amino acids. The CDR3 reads CASSPLEQDYGYTF. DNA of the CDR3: TGTGCCAGCAGCCCCCTCGAACAGGACTATGGCTACACCTTC.

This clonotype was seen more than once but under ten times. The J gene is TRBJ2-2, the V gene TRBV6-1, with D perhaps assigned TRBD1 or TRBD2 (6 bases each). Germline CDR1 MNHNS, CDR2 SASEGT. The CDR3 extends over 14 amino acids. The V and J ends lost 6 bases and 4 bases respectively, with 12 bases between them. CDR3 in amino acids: CASSPRGPTGELFF. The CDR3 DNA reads TGTGCCAGCAGCCCACGGGGGCCCACCGGGGAGCTGTTTTTT.

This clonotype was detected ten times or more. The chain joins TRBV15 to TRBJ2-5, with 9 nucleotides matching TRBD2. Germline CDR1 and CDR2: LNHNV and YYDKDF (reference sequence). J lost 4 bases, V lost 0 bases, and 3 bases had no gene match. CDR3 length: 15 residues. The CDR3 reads CATSRDAGGPETQYF. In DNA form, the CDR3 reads TGTGCCACCAGCAGAGATGCGGGAGGGCCAGAGACCCAGTACTTC. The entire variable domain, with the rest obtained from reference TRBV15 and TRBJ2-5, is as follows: DAMVIQNPRYQVTQFGKPVTLSCSQTLNHNVMYWYQQKSSQAPKLLFHYYDKDFNNEADTPDNFQSRRPNTSFCFLDIRSPGLGDTAMYLCATSRDAGGPETQYFGPGTRLLVL.

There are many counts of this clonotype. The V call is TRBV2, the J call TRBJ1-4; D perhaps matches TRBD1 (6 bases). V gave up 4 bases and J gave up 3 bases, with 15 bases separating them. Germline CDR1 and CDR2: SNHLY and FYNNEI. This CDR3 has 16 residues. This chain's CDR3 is CASSVTGWDPNEKLFF. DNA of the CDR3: TGTGCCAGCAGTGTTACAGGGTGGGATCCTAATGAAAAACTGTTTTTT.

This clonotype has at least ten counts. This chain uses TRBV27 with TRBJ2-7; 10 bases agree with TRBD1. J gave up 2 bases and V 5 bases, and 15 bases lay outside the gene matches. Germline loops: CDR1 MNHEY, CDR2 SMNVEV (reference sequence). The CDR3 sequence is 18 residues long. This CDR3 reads CASSPSPGTGAFTYEQYV. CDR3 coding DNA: TGTGCCAGCAGTCCTAGCCCCGGGACAGGGGCTTTTACCTACGAGCAGTACGTC.

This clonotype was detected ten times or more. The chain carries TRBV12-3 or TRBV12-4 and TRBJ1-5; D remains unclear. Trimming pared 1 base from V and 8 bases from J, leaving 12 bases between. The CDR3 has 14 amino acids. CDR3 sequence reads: CASSLGTAKEPQHF. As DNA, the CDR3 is TGTGCCAGCAGTTTAGGTACAGCGAAGGAGCCCCAGCATTTT.

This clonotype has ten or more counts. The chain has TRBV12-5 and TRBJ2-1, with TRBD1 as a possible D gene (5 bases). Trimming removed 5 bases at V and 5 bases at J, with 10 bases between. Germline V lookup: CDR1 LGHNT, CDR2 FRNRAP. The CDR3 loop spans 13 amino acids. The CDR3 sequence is CASGPRENNEQFF. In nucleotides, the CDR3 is TGTGCTAGTGGTCCCAGGGAAAACAATGAGCAGTTCTTC.

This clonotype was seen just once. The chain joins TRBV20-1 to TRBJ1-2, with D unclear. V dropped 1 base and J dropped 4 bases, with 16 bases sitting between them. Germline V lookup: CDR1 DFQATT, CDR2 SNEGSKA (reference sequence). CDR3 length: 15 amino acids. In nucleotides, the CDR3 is TGCAGTGCTAGAGTTGCCGGCGGAGAGATCTATGGCTACACCTTC. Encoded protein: CSARVAGGEIYGYTF.

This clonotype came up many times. For the CDR3, the DNA is TGTGCCACCAGCAGAGAGCGAGGGCCGGGGGATACGCAGTATTTT. This gives the protein CATSRERGPGDTQYF. The chain recombines TRBV15 with TRBJ2-3; a weak D match, TRBD2 (5 bases). This CDR3 is 15 amino acids long. V shed 0 bases and J shed 6 bases, with 13 bases lying between them. CDR1 LNHNV and CDR2 YYDKDF come from the germline V gene (reference sequence).

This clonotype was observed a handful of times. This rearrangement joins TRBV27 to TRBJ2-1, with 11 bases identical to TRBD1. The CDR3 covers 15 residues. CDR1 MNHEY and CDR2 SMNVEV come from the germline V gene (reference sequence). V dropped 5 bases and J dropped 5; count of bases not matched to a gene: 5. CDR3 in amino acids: CASSTGTGGNNEQFF. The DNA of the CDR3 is TGTGCCAGCAGTACGGGGACAGGGGGTAACAATGAGCAGTTCTTC.

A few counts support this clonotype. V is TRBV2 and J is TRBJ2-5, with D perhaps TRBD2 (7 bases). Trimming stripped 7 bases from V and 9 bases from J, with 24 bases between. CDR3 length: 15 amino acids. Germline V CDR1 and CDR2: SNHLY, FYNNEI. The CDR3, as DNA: TGTGCCAGCATCTTTGGTGGCGTGAGGGGGGGGGCCCAGTACTTC. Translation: CASIFGGVRGGAQYF.